Below, 6 T cell receptor beta chains from the same sample are listed, as sequenced in a study of cytotoxic CD8 clonotypes in ibrutinib-treated CLL. Clones were sequenced by immunoSEQ multiplex PCR, and TCRdb holds only the in-frame ones, with some missing. This sample carries about 63,000 clones, approximately 62% of them seen once, and the ten largest clones take about 15%. The specimen comprised PBMCs, sampled after 12 months of ibrutinib treatment. The receptors were sampled from a human donor with chronic lymphocytic leukemia.

The rearrangement links TRBV10-3 to TRBJ2-5; D might be TRBD2 (7 bases). The CDR3 is 13 residues long. Looked up from germline, CDR1 is ENHRY and CDR2 is SYGVKD. Trimming took off 7 bases at V and 5 bases at J, with 14 bases between the two ends. The CDR3 DNA follows: TGTGCCATCAATCCGGGGGGCGGCGAGACCCAGTACTTC. This translates into CAINPGGGETQYF.

This clone was counted a single time. V usage is TRBV28 and J usage is TRBJ2-1; TRBD1 agrees at 10 bases. Germline-derived CDR1 and CDR2 are MDHEN and SYDVKM. The ends lost 5 bases at V and 5 bases at J; junction bases unmatched: 3. CDR3 length equals 14 residues. The chain's CDR3 is CASSRDRGDNEQFF. Written as DNA, the CDR3 is TGTGCCAGCAGTAGGGACAGGGGAGACAATGAGCAGTTCTTC.

This clone showed up many times. V and J are TRBV28 and TRBJ2-3; D not resolved. The CDR3 covers 12 residues. CDR1 and CDR2 from the germline V gene are MDHEN and SYDVKM. Trimming cost V 6 bases and J 6 bases, with 10 bases left between them. The CDR3, as DNA: TGTGCCAGCAGCCCCCGCATCGATACGCAGTATTTT. Translating gives CASSPRIDTQYF.

This clone has more than one count but fewer than ten. The CDR3 loop reads CSARHTEDQPQHF. The CDR3 nucleotides are TGCAGCGCCAGACATACCGAAGATCAGCCCCAGCATTTT. J is TRBJ1-5 and V is TRBV29-1, with D unresolved. The germline V gene has CDR1 SQVTM and CDR2 ANQGSEA. The CDR3 spans 13 residues. Trimming took off 7 bases at V and 5 bases at J, with 15 bases between the two ends.

V gene TRBV6-6 combines with J gene TRBJ1-5, with D hard to call. V shed 6 bases and J shed 4 bases, with 7 bases lying between them. The CDR3 spans 12 residues. Germline-derived CDR1 and CDR2 are MNHNY and SVGAGI (reference sequence). CDR3 region: CASRRENQPQHF. Here the CDR3 DNA reads TGTGCCAGCAGAAGGGAAAATCAGCCCCAGCATTTT.

The J gene is TRBJ2-7, the V gene TRBV7-9; 10 nucleotides align to TRBD2. Germline V lookup: CDR1 SEHNR, CDR2 FQNEAQ (reference sequence). The V gene end was trimmed by 5 bases and the J gene end by 3 bases; junction bases not matched to a gene: 4. The CDR3 length is 14 residues. DNA for the CDR3: TGTGCCAGCAGCCCCCGGACTAGCGGCTACGAGCAGTACTTC. It is translated as CASSPRTSGYEQYF. The whole variable domain, filled in from reference TRBV7-9 and TRBJ2-7, reads DTGVSQNPRHKITKRGQNVTFRCDPISEHNRLYWYRQTLGQGPEFLTYFQNEAQLEKSRLLSDRFSAERPKGSFSTLEIQRTEQGDSAMYLCASSPRTSGYEQYFGPGTRLTVT.